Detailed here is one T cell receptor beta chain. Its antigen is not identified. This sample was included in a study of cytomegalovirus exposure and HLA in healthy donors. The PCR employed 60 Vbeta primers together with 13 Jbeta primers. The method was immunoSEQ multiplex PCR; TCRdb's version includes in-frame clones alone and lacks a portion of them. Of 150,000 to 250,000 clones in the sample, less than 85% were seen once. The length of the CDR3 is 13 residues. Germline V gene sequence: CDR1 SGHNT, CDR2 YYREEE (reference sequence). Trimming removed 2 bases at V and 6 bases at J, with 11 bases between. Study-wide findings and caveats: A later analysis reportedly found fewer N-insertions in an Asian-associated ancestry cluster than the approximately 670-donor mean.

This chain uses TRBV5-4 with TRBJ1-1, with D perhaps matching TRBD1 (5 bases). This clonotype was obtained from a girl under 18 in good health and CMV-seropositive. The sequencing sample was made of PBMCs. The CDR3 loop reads CASSFLPTAEAFF. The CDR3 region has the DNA TGTGCCAGCAGCTTCCTGCCGACAGCTGAAGCTTTCTTT.